Given below is one T cell receptor (beta chain) in context. No antigen is known for it. Its ends do not fully match the called genes, so a read error is possible. TCRdb reprocessed the RT-PCR reads via MiXCR and lists one record per CDR3 protein. The sample includes about 520,000 distinct CDR3 sequences, 25% of them seen just once. From germline, CDR1 is LGHDT and CDR2 YNNKEL (reference sequence). The CDR3 runs 15 residues. The data originate from a study of response to subunit inactivated influenza vaccine. Findings and limits, study-wide: Authors suggested few new T cells are recruited by each seasonal influenza vaccination.

The TCR originated in a man aged 50 to 59 who received an inactivated influenza vaccine. Sequencing used CD4+ T cells sorted from PBMCs, obtained more than 4 days after vaccination. This sequence joins TRBV3-1 and TRBJ2-2; TRBD1 matches 10 bases. CDR3: CPSSLGQGIPGELFF. CDR3 coding DNA: TGTCCCAGCAGCTTGGGACAGGGGATCCCCGGGGAGCTGTTTTTT.